These T cell receptor beta chains were read from a single sample in a study of coeliac disease. Clones were read by immunoSEQ multiplex PCR, and TCRdb kept only the in-frame ones, dropping some. The sample consists of 2,000 to 3,000 clones, about three fifths of them appearing once. Sequences were obtained from intraepithelial lymphocytes from the gut. The receptors were gathered from a woman in her seventies with celiac disease on a gluten-free diet. The CDR3 runs from the conserved cysteine through the conserved F or W. A D gene is named only where the DNA matches it firmly. Clone size is not always given. Where it is, it says once, few, many or a class for expanded clones.

d_call j_call clone_size v_call cdr3_aa cdr3_nt
TRBD2 TRBJ2-1 - TRBV18 CASSARTSGGIYNEQFF TGTGCCAGCTCAGCACGGACTAGCGGGGGGATTTACAATGAGCAGTTCTTC
- TRBJ1-1 - TRBV14 CASSQDLWRAEAFF TGTGCCAGCAGCCAAGACCTCTGGAGGGCTGAAGCTTTCTTT
TRBD1 TRBJ2-7 few TRBV6-5 CASRSQGTAYEQYF TGTGCCAGCAGATCACAGGGGACAGCCTACGAGCAGTACTTC
TRBD1 TRBJ2-5 - TRBV5-4 CASSFRGTVQETQYF TGTGCCAGCAGCTTTAGAGGGACAGTCCAAGAGACCCAGTACTTC
TRBD2 TRBJ2-7 - TRBV6-1 CASSGWGQRGYEQYF TGTGCCAGCAGTGGATGGGGCCAGCGGGGCTACGAGCAGTACTTC
TRBD1 TRBJ2-1 - TRBV7-3 CASSLGAGTDYNEQFF TGTGCCAGCAGCTTAGGGGCCGGGACAGACTACAATGAGCAGTTCTTC
- TRBJ1-4 - TRBV28 CASSGGGANEKLFF TGTGCCAGCAGCGGGGGGGGCGCTAATGAAAAACTGTTTTTT
- TRBJ1-4 - TRBV20-1 CSAAKSEKLFF TGCAGTGCTGCGAAATCTGAAAAACTGTTTTTT
- TRBJ2-2 few TRBV7-8 CASSLGRRGWRDTGELFF TGTGCCAGCAGCTTAGGGAGGCGGGGTTGGAGGGACACCGGGGAGCTGTTTTTT
- TRBJ2-3 few TRBV7-2 CASSLVHTDTQYF TGTGCCAGCAGCTTAGTCCACACAGATACGCAGTATTTT
- TRBJ2-5 - TRBV5-6 CASSLPGQETQYF TGTGCCAGCAGCTTGCCAGGGCAAGAGACCCAGTACTTC
- TRBJ1-2 few TRBV6-5 CASSYGHINYGYTF TGTGCCAGCAGTTACGGACATATCAACTATGGCTACACCTTC
TRBD1 TRBJ2-5 - TRBV29-1 CSVDWDRREETQYF TGCAGCGTTGATTGGGACAGAAGAGAAGAGACCCAGTACTTC
TRBD2 TRBJ2-7 - TRBV7-2 CASSLEASGGYEQYF TGTGCCAGCAGCTTAGAGGCTAGCGGGGGGTACGAGCAGTACTTC
- TRBJ1-1 few TRBV5-1 CASSLDRFRNTEAFF TGCGCCAGCAGCTTGGACAGGTTTCGGAACACTGAAGCTTTCTTT
- TRBJ1-2 - TRBV29-1 CSVEMGRSGNYGYTF TGCAGCGTTGAAATGGGGAGGAGTGGTAACTATGGCTACACCTTC
- TRBJ2-2 - TRBV11-3 CASSPHDRNTGELFF TGTGCCAGCAGCCCACATGACAGGAACACCGGGGAGCTGTTTTTT
- TRBJ1-1 large TRBV7-9 CASSLWVDYTEAFF TGTGCCAGCAGCTTATGGGTTGACTACACTGAAGCTTTCTTT
- TRBJ1-1 - TRBV7-9 CASSPPEGRLTEAFF TGTGCCAGCAGCCCTCCGGAAGGGAGATTGACTGAAGCTTTCTTT
- TRBJ1-6 - TRBV21-1 CASTRKKAWDRVFSHNSPLHF TGTGCCAGCACCAGAAAAAAAGCTTGGGACAGGGTATTTAGCCATAATTCACCCCTCCACTTT
- TRBJ2-3 - TRBV14 CASSPASSLTSTDTQYF TGTGCCAGCAGCCCCGCATCCTCCCTCACTAGCACAGATACGCAGTATTTT
- TRBJ1-2 few TRBV29-1 CSVEVGPEYYGYTF TGCAGCGTTGAAGTGGGGCCCGAATACTATGGCTACACCTTC
TRBD1 TRBJ1-2 once TRBV18 CASSPRQGDLYGYTF TGTGCCAGCTCACCAAGGCAGGGGGACCTCTATGGCTACACCTTC
- TRBJ2-1 - TRBV30 CAWSVSLNNEQFF TGTGCCTGGAGTGTCAGTCTTAACAATGAGCAGTTCTTC
- TRBJ2-7 - TRBV10-1 CASSEGASYEQYF TGCGCCAGCAGTGAGGGAGCCTCCTACGAGCAGTACTTC
TRBD2 TRBJ2-3 - TRBV6-4 CASSDSGLAGVGTDTQYF TGTGCCAGCAGTGACTCCGGACTAGCGGGGGTAGGCACAGATACGCAGTATTTT
- TRBJ2-6 - TRBV23-1 CASSITQQSRANVLTF TGCGCCAGCAGTATCACGCAACAAAGTCGGGCCAACGTCCTGACTTTC
- TRBJ1-2 - TRBV5-6 CASSLYRANYGYTF TGTGCCAGCAGCTTGTATAGAGCTAACTATGGCTACACCTTC
- TRBJ2-3 - TRBV9 CASSVGGDGPADTQYF TGTGCCAGCAGCGTAGGGGGGGATGGGCCCGCAGATACGCAGTATTTT
- TRBJ2-4 - TRBV5-8 CASTRRGAKNIQYF TGTGCCAGCACCCGTCGGGGGGCCAAAAACATTCAGTACTTC
- TRBJ1-1 few TRBV5-1 CASSVDRVVNTEAFF TGCGCCAGCAGCGTCGACCGGGTAGTGAACACTGAAGCTTTCTTT
TRBD1 TRBJ2-6 - TRBV5-1 CASSPQGAGANVLTF TGTGCCAGCAGCCCACAGGGGGCTGGGGCCAACGTCCTGACTTTC
- TRBJ2-2 - TRBV21-1 CATKSRRRAGGIHPGELFF TGTGCCACCAAATCGAGAAGAAGAGCGGGAGGGATTCATCCCGGGGAGCTGTTTTTT
TRBD1 TRBJ2-5 once TRBV28 CASSLLPGQGASETQYF TGTGCCAGCAGTTTATTACCGGGACAGGGGGCGTCTGAGACCCAGTACTTC
- TRBJ1-5 - TRBV5-5 CASSPWGVQSNQPQHF TGTGCCAGCAGCCCATGGGGGGTGCAAAGCAATCAGCCCCAGCATTTT
- TRBJ2-6 large TRBV7-2 CASSFTGSRTGANVLTF TGTGCCAGCAGCTTCACAGGGTCACGGACTGGGGCCAACGTCCTGACTTTC
- TRBJ2-5 - TRBV5-5 CASSLVPAGSGETQYF TGTGCCAGCAGCTTGGTCCCGGCGGGGAGTGGTGAGACCCAGTACTTC
- TRBJ2-7 - TRBV5-4 CASSLAPWSGAYEQYF TGTGCCAGCAGCTTGGCCCCGTGGTCGGGGGCCTACGAGCAGTACTTC
TRBD1 TRBJ2-5 once TRBV6-5 CASSLGQGKTQYF TGTGCCAGCAGCCTGGGACAGGGGAAGACCCAGTACTTC
- TRBJ1-2 - TRBV7-9 CASTILASNYGYTF TGTGCCAGCACCATCCTGGCATCTAACTATGGCTACACCTTC
- TRBJ1-5 - TRBV5-1 CASSLGGPEPQHF TGCGCCAGCAGCTTGGGGGGGCCTGAGCCCCAGCATTTT
- TRBJ2-1 - TRBV21-1 CASSSGLAARGHEQFF TGTGCCAGCAGCTCGGGACTAGCGGCCCGAGGCCATGAGCAGTTCTTC
- TRBJ1-2 - TRBV5-5 CASSHRRDYGYTF TGTGCCAGCAGCCACCGGAGAGATTATGGCTACACCTTC
- TRBJ1-1 - TRBV9 CASSTNRAAGGTEAFF TGTGCCAGCAGCACAAACCGAGCGGCGGGCGGCACTGAAGCTTTCTTT